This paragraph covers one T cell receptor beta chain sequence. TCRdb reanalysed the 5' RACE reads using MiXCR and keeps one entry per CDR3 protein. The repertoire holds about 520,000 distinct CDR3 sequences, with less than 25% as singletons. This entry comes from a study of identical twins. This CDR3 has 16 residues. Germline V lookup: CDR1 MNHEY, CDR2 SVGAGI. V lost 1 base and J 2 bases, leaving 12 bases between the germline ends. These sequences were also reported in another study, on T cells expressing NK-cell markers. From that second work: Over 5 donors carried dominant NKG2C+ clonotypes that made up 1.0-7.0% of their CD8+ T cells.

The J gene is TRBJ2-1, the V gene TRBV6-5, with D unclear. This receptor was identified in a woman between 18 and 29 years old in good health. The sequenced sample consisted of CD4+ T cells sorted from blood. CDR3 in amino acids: CASSYFSATAYNEQFF. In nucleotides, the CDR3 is TGTGCCAGCAGTTACTTTTCGGCTACCGCCTACAATGAGCAGTTCTTC.